Sequencing of this T cell receptor beta chain was carried out in a study of radiotherapy plus CTLA-4 blockade in lung cancer. The assay was immunoSEQ multiplex PCR, and TCRdb's table has in-frame clones only and misses some. The sample yields about 78,000 clones, around 87% seen once. Germline CDR1 reads MDHEN; CDR2 reads SYDVKM. This CDR3 is built from 16 residues. Unmatched junction bases numbered 9, after V lost 5 bases and J lost 5 bases. The TCR was taken from a human donor with non-small cell lung cancer who had a partial response to radiotherapy plus ipilimumab. Sequencing used peripheral blood, obtained from a patient treated with radiotherapy plus ipilimumab. The chain uses TRBV28 and TRBJ2-1; 10 bases fit TRBD1. The CDR3: CASSQLVGQGNNEQFF. In nucleotides, the CDR3 is TGTGCCAGCAGTCAGCTAGTGGGACAGGGGAACAATGAGCAGTTCTTC.